Here is one TCR beta chain with its context. The sample belongs to a study of patients and donors after allogeneic stem cell transplantation. TCRdb analysed the RT-PCR reads with MiXCR anew, one entry per CDR3 protein. The table lists 150,000 to 200,000 distinct CDR3 sequences, about 40% of them singletons. Trimming took 5 bases from V and 5 from J, leaving 4 bases between them. The CDR3 has 11 amino acids. CDR1 SGHAT and CDR2 FQDESV come from the germline V gene (reference sequence). The V and J genes are TRBV11-1 and TRBJ2-1, with unresolved D. This sequence was found in a human donor who was either an allogeneic HSCT recipient or a stem cell or donor lymphocyte infusion donor (not recorded which). It is not recorded whose cells these are; they may come from a transplant donor. Sequenced material: blood, either unsorted or a sorted T cell fraction (not recorded which). The chain's CDR3 is CASSPDNEQFF. The CDR3 bases are TGTGCCAGCAGCCCAGACAATGAGCAGTTCTTC.